This TCR beta chain stems from a study of spatial heterogeneity in lung cancer. Study-level background: Available follow-up PBMC samples were sequenced, at a median of about two years post-resection. A unique TCR and UMI combination showed up more than ten times in raw reads, on average.

TCRdb reprocessed the 5' RACE reads via MiXCR and lists one record per CDR3 protein. The sample records some 43,000 distinct CDR3 sequences, roughly a tenth being singletons. Time point of the sample: blood at routine non-recurrence follow-up after resection. Whole RNA obtained from tumor, nontumor lung or frozen PBMC underwent sequencing without sorting. This clonotype was seen a few times. The CDR3 sequence is 17 residues long. Trimming left V 7 bases short and J 1 base short, with 23 bases between. CDR1 and CDR2 from the germline V gene are LNHDA and SQIVND (reference sequence). The chain joins TRBV19 to TRBJ2-7, with a tentative D call TRBD2 (5 bases). The material sequenced was PBMCs, taken at follow-up. This clonotype originated in a female donor with early-stage non-small cell lung cancer. The CDR3 region is CASTPRASTKSSYEQYF. Here the CDR3 DNA reads TGTGCCAGTACCCCCCGGGCTAGCACTAAATCGTCCTACGAGCAGTACTTC.